The entry below describes one T cell receptor (beta chain). Its antigen is currently unknown. This sample is drawn from a study of vaccination and CD4 T cells after COVID-19. Described treatment: approximately nine-day PBMC culture with coronavirus spike peptide pools or control peptides (ViraFEST assay). Sequenced with the Oncomine TCR Beta short-read assay was DNA taken from cultured CD4+ T cells. TCRdb called the PCR reads again in MiXCR, with one record for every CDR3 protein. The sample has nearly 15,000 distinct CDR3 sequences; 26% are singletons. The sample consisted of cultured CD4+ T cells from blood. This TCR was recovered from a human donor with COVID-19.

In DNA, the CDR3 is TGTGCCACCGTTCCTCGGACAGGCCAGGGGGAAAAACTGTTTTTT. It translates to CATVPRTGQGEKLFF. The V and J genes are TRBV2 and TRBJ1-4; TRBD1 aligns across 7 bases. V shed 10 bases, J shed 8 bases, and the junction held 16 bases outside the gene matches. Germline V CDR1 and CDR2: SNHLY, FYNNEI. The CDR3 is 15 residues long.